This T cell receptor (beta chain) was identified in a study of T cells after yellow fever vaccination. TCRdb reprocessed the 5' RACE reads with MiXCR, giving one entry per CDR3 protein. This table holds roughly 240,000 distinct CDR3 sequences, 5.5% to 8.5% found once. Germline V gene data show CDR1 as SGHTA and CDR2 as FQGTGA. The CDR3 loop spans 18 amino acids. V lost 1 base, J lost 1 base, and 5 bases stayed unmatched. This sequence originates from a man younger than 45 who received the YFV17D yellow fever vaccine. Sequenced here: CD4+ T cells sorted from PBMCs, sampled on the day of the yellow fever booster vaccination. The chain is built from TRBV7-3 and TRBJ1-5, with 12 bases matching TRBD1. The CDR3 is CASSLRPGQGASNQPQHF. CDR3 DNA: TGTGCCAGCAGCTTAAGGCCGGGACAGGGGGCGAGCAATCAGCCCCAGCATTTT.